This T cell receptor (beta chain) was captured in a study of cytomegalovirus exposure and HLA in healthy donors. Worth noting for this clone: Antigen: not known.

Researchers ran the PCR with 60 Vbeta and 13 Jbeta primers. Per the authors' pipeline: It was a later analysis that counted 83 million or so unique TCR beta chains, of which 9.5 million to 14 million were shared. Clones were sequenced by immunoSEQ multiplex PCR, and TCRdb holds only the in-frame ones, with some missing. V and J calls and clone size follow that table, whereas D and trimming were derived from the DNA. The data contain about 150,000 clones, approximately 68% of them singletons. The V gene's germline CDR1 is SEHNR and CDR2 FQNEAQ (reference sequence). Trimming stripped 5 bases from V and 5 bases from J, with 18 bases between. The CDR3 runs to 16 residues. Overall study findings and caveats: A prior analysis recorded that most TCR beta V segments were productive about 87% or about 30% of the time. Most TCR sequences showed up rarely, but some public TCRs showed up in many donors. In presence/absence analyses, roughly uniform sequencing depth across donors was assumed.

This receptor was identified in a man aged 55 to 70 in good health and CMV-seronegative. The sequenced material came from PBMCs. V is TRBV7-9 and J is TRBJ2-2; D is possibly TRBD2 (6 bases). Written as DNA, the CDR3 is TGTGCCAGCAGCCCTACTGGGCGGGGAGCGACCGGGGAGCTGTTTTTT. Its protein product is CASSPTGRGATGELFF.